The clone carrying this TCR beta chain showed up just a few times. Its target is not known. CDR1 and CDR2 (germline): SGHNT, YENEEA. The J segment lost 1 base and the V segment lost 1 base, leaving 2 bases of the junction unmatched. The CDR3 loop spans 16 amino acids. From the reads, TCRdb called clonotypes with MiXCR, one entry per CDR3 protein. This table holds fewer than 850,000 distinct CDR3 sequences, under 35% found once. The sample is drawn from a study of T cell repertoires in cytomegalovirus infection. On the study more broadly: Public TCR beta signatures were indicative of both CMV infection and a matching HLA type.

V gene TRBV11-3 combines with J gene TRBJ2-1; 9 positions match TRBD1. The source material was cultured CD8+ T cells from PBMCs, sampled from culture after CMV antigen stimulation. The source of this sequence is a human donor in good health (CMV status not recorded). Some clones in this sample may be carry-over from other donors' samples. CDR3 DNA sequence: TGTGCCAGCAGCTTAGGCGGACAGGGGTCCTACAATGAGCAGTTCTTC. Amino acids: CASSLGGQGSYNEQFF.